This TCR beta chain appears in the sequencing data of a study of cytomegalovirus exposure and HLA in healthy donors. From germline, CDR1 is SGDLS and CDR2 YYNGEE. The CDR3 is 15 residues long. Trimming pared 4 bases from V and 3 bases from J, leaving 15 bases between. This PCR relied on a set of 60 Vbeta primers and 13 Jbeta primers. Produced via immunoSEQ multiplex PCR; TCRdb's table is partial and in-frame only. Here the sample spans 110,000 or so clones, approximately 80% being singletons. The chain is built from TRBV9 and TRBJ2-3; a weak D match, TRBD1 (6 bases). Specimen: PBMCs. The sequence derives from a woman younger than 45 in good health and CMV-seropositive. The CDR3: CASSKTGTATDTQYF. Written as DNA, the CDR3 is TGTGCCAGCAGCAAAACAGGGACGGCAACAGATACGCAGTATTTT.